This T cell receptor beta chain was sequenced during a study of T cells in women clearing cervical HPV infection. Each participant carried one incident cervical HPV16 infection only. Only in-frame clones appear in the TCRdb table, and some are missing; sequencing was by immunoSEQ multiplex PCR. Seen in this sample are tens of thousands of clones; the ten most common clones hold 0.95% to 1.5%. The CDR3 consists of 13 residues. The germline V gene encodes CDR1 SEHNR and CDR2 FQNEAQ (reference sequence). V shed 8 bases and J shed 4 bases, with 11 bases lying between them. As to this clone: Its antigen is unknown. Read coverage stops 3 residues before the CDR3 terminus; the germline J gene supplies the remainder.

Study-wide results and limits: Each sample's T-cell count was unknown, possibly confounding richness. Richness plus V gene abundances separated cases from controls with AUC 0.7 to 0.9. Repertoire richness, not evenness, was significantly elevated in CIN3+ cases versus controls.

The sample consisted of blood buffy coat. This rearrangement joins TRBV7-9 to TRBJ1-4, with D unresolved. The source of this sequence is a woman between 18 and 70 years old with a cervical HPV16 infection that either progressed to CIN3+ or cleared (not recorded which). The sequenced CDR3 bases are TGTGCCAGCCAAGCGGGCCTTAATGAAAAA. This codes for CASQAGLNEK. The entire CDR3 sequence reads CASQAGLNEKLFF.